This T cell receptor (beta chain) comes out of a study of T cells in Graves' hyperthyroidism and ophthalmopathy. This clonotype was seen a few times. As yet, its antigen is unknown. It was RNA transcripts that yielded the amplified TCR beta CDR3 regions. HTBI primers were used for first-round RT-PCR of the TCR CDR3. TCRdb re-called the multiplex PCR reads through MiXCR, storing one row per CDR3 protein. The data show 300,000 to 450,000 distinct CDR3 sequences, about 18% seen once. This CDR3 comprises 15 residues. CDR1 and CDR2 from the germline V gene are MDHEN and SYDVKM. V lost 6 bases and J 1 base, leaving 16 bases between the germline ends. Findings and limits, study-wide: Blood also showed most of the thyroid clonotypes that were expanded above 0.001. Classification by a 13 V-J model distinguished ophthalmopathy from stable hyperthyroidism.

This chain joins TRBV28 and TRBJ2-7; D perhaps matches TRBD1 (9 bases). The TCR originated in a man aged 18 to 29 with Graves' ophthalmopathy. Material for sequencing was blood. The CDR3 loop reads CASRLSGTGSYEQYF. In DNA, the CDR3 is TGTGCCAGCAGACTTAGCGGGACAGGGTCCTACGAGCAGTACTTC.